These T cell receptor beta chains were read from a single sample in a study of T cells after yellow fever vaccination. Via MiXCR, TCRdb re-called the 5' RACE reads, giving one row per CDR3 protein. Found here are roughly 330,000 distinct CDR3 sequences, 3% to 4.5% of them singletons; the top ten hold around 24%. The sample was PBMCs, taken 5 days after the yellow fever booster vaccination. These TCRs come from a man younger than 35 who received the YFV17D yellow fever vaccine. Both conserved end residues are part of each CDR3. A D gene is named only where the DNA matches it firmly. Expanded clones are given a class, and other clones once, few, many or no size at all.

d_gene	v_gene	abundance	j_gene	len	CDR3aa	CDR3nt
.	TRBV25-1	.	TRBJ1-5	14	CASSERDSNQPQHF	TGTGCCAGCAGTGAACGGGATAGCAATCAGCCCCAGCATTTT
.	TRBV23-1	many	TRBJ2-5	13	CASSQSGQETQYF	TGCGCCAGCAGTCAATCAGGGCAAGAGACCCAGTACTTC
TRBD1	TRBV20-1	few	TRBJ1-1	13	CSVPSGTVPEAFF	TGCAGTGTCCCGTCCGGGACAGTCCCTGAAGCTTTCTTT
TRBD2	TRBV5-6	many	TRBJ2-1	17	CASSSNLAGDLHNEQFF	TGTGCCAGCAGCTCTAACTTAGCGGGGGACCTCCACAATGAGCAGTTCTTC
TRBD2	TRBV12-3/TRBV12-4	many	TRBJ2-5	13	CASTPGGGETQYF	TGTGCCAGCACCCCGGGCGGGGGAGAGACCCAGTACTTC
TRBD1	TRBV7-9	few	TRBJ1-5	14	CASSTDRANQPQHF	TGTGCCAGCAGCACCGACAGGGCCAATCAGCCCCAGCATTTT
TRBD2	TRBV14	few	TRBJ2-3	16	CASSRGTSGRAWAQYF	TGTGCCAGCAGCCGCGGGACTAGCGGCCGAGCGTGGGCGCAGTATTTT
.	TRBV7-9	few	TRBJ2-5	14	CASSSTSQGWTQYF	TGTGCCAGCAGCTCGACTAGTCAGGGATGGACCCAGTACTTC
.	TRBV7-6	few	TRBJ2-7	13	CASSLDSTGEQYF	TGTGCCAGCAGCTTAGATTCGACAGGCGAGCAGTACTTC
.	TRBV15	few	TRBJ1-1	17	CATSSSNGVLLNTEAFF	TGTGCCACCAGCAGCTCAAACGGGGTTCTCCTGAACACTGAAGCTTTCTTT
.	TRBV7-9	.	TRBJ1-1	12	CASSSTGYEAFF	TGTGCCAGCAGCTCTACAGGATATGAAGCTTTCTTT
.	TRBV20-1	.	TRBJ1-1	9	CSANTEAFF	TGCAGTGCGAACACTGAAGCTTTCTTT
.	TRBV7-2	.	TRBJ2-5	14	CASSTSGGGETQYF	TGTGCCAGCAGCACATCCGGGGGCGGGGAGACCCAGTACTTC
.	TRBV12-2	few	TRBJ2-5	14	CASRTTGIQETQYF	TGTGCAAGTCGCACGACAGGGATCCAAGAGACCCAGTACTTC
.	TRBV4-1	.	TRBJ2-2	16	CASTPAGEVSTGELFF	TGCGCCAGCACCCCCGCCGGGGAAGTCAGCACCGGGGAGCTGTTTTTT
TRBD1	TRBV12-3/TRBV12-4	many	TRBJ2-1	14	CASRDRGPYNEQFF	TGTGCCAGCAGAGACAGGGGGCCCTACAATGAGCAGTTCTTC
.	TRBV5-1	many	TRBJ2-3	12	CASSFNTDTQYF	TGCGCCAGCAGCTTTAACACAGATACGCAGTATTTT
TRBD2	TRBV6-5	few	TRBJ2-1	16	CASSYLGLAGYNEQFF	TGTGCCAGCAGTTACCTTGGGCTAGCGGGGTACAATGAGCAGTTCTTC